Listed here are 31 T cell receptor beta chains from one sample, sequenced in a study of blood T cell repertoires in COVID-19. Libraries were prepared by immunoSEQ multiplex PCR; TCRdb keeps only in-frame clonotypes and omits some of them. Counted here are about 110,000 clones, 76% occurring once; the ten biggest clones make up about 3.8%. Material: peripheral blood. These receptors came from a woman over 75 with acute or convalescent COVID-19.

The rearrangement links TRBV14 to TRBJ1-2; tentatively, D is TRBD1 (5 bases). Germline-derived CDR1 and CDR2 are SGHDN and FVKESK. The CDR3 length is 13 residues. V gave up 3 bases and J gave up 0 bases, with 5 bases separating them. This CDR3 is CASSQTANYGYTF. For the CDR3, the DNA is TGTGCCAGCAGCCAGACAGCTAACTATGGCTACACCTTC.

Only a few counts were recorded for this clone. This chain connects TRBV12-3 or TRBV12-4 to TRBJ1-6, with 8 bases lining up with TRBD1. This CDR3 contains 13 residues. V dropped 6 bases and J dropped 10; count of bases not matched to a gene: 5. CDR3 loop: CASSRGQASPLHF. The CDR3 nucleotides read TGTGCCAGCAGCCGGGGACAGGCCTCACCCCTCCACTTT.

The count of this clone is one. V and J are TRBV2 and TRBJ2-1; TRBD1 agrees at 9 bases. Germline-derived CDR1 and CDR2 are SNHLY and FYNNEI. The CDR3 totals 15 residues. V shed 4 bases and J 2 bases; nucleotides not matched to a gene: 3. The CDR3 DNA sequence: TGTGCCAGCAGTGGTAACAGGGGGCCCTACAATGAGCAGTTCTTC. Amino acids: CASSGNRGPYNEQFF.

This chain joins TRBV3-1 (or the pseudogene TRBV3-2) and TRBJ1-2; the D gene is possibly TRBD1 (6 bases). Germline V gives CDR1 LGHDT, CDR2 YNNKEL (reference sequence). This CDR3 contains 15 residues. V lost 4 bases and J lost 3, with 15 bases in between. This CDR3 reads CASSRDTLSDYGYTF. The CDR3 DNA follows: TGTGCCAGCAGCCGGGACACCCTCTCGGACTATGGCTACACCTTC.

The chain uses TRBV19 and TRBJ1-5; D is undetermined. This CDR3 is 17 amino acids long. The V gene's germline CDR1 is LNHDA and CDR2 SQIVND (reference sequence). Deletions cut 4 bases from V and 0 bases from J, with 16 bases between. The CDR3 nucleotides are TGTGCCAGTAGTACGCTCCCGGGGAGCTATAGCAATCAGCCCCAGCATTTT. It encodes CASSTLPGSYSNQPQHF.

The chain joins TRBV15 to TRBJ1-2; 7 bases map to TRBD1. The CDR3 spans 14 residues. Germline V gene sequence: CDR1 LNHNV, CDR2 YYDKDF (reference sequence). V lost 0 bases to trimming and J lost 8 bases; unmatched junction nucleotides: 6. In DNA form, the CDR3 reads TGTGCCACCAGCAGAGATCGACAGGGTAGGGGCTACACCTTC. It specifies CATSRDRQGRGYTF.

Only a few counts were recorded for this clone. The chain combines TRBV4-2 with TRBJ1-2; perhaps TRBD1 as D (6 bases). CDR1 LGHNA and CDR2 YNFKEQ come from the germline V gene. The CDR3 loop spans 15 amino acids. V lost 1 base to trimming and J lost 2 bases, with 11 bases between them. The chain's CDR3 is CASSQVGQGNYGYTF. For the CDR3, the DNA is TGTGCCAGCAGCCAAGTGGGGCAGGGGAACTATGGCTACACCTTC.

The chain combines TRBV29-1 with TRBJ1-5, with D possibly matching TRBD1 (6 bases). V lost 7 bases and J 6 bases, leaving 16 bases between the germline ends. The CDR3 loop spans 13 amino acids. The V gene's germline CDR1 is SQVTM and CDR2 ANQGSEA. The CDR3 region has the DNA TGCAGCGGGGGGGGCAGGGAAGGTCAGCCCCAGCATTTT. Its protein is CSGGGREGQPQHF.

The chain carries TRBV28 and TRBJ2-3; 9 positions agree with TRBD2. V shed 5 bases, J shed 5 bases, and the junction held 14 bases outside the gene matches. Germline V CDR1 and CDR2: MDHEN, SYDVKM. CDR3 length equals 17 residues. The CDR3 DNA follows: TGTGCCAGCAGTATCTTCGGGGCGGGGGGGCCAGGAGATACGCAGTATTTT. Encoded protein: CASSIFGAGGPGDTQYF.

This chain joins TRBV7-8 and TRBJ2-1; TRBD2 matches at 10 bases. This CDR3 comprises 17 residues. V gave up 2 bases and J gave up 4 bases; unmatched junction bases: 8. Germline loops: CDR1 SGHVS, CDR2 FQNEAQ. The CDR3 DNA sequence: TGTGCCAGCAGCTTACCTAGCGGGAGTGGCCTTTACAATGAGCAGTTCTTC. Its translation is CASSLPSGSGLYNEQFF.

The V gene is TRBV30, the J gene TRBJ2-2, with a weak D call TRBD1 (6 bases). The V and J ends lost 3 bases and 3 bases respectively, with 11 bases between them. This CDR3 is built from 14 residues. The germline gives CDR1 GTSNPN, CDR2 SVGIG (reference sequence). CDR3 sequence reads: CAWRRTVDTGELFF. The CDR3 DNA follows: TGTGCCTGGAGACGGACAGTCGACACCGGGGAGCTGTTTTTT.

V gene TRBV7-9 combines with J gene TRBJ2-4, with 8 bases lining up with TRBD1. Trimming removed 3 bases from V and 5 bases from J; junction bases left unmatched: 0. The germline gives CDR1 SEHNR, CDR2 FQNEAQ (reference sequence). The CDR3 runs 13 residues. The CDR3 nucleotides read TGTGCCAGCAGCTTGACAGGGGAAAACATTCAGTACTTC. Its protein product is CASSLTGENIQYF.

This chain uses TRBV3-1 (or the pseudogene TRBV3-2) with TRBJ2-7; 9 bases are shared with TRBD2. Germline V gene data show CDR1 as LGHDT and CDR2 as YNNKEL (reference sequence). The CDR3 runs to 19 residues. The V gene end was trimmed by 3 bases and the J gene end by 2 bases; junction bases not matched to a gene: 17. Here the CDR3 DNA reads TGTGCCAGCAGCCACCGACGAGGGAATTTAGCGGGAGTGACCTACGAGCAGTACTTC. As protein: CASSHRRGNLAGVTYEQYF.

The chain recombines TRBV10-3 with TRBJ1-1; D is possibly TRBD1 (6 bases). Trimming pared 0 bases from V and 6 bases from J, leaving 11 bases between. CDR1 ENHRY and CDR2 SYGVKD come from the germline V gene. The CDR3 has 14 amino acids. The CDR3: CAISESGARAEAFF. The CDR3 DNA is TGTGCCATCAGTGAGTCGGGGGCCAGGGCTGAAGCTTTCTTT.

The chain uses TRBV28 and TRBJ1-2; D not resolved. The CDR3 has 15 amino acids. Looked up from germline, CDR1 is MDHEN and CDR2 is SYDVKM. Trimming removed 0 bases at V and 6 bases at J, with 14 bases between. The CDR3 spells CASSLWSQPIHGYTF. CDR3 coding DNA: TGTGCCAGCAGTTTATGGTCACAACCCATCCATGGCTACACCTTC.

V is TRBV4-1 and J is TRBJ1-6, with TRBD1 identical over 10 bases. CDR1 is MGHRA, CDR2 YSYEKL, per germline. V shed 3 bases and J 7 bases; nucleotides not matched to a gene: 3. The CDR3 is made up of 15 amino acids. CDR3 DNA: TGCGCCAGCAGCCAGGGGACAGGGGTAAATTCACCCCTCCACTTT. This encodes CASSQGTGVNSPLHF.

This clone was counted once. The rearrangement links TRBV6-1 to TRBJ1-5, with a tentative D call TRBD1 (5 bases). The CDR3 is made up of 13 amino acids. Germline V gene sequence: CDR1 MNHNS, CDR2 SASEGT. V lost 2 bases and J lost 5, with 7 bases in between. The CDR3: CASSEQGDQPQHF. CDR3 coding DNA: TGTGCCAGCAGTGAACAGGGTGATCAGCCCCAGCATTTT.

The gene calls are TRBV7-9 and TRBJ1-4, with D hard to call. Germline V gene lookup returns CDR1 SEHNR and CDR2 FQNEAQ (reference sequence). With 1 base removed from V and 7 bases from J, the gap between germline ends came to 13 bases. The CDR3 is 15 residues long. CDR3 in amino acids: CASSLGGMEGEKLFF. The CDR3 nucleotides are TGTGCCAGCAGCTTAGGCGGGATGGAGGGTGAAAAACTGTTTTTT.

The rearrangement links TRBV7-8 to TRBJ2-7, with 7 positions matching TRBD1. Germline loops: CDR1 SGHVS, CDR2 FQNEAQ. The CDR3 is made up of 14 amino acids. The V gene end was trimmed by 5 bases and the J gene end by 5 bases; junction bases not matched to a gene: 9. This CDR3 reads CASSPYGTEDEQYF. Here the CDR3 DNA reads TGTGCCAGCAGCCCCTACGGGACAGAAGACGAGCAGTACTTC.

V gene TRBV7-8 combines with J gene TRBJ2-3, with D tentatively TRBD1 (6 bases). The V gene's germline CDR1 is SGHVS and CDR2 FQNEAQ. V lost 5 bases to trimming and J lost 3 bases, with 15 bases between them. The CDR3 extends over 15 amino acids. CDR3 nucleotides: TGTGCCAGCAGCCAACAGGGTATTCGGACAGATACGCAGTATTTT. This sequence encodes CASSQQGIRTDTQYF.

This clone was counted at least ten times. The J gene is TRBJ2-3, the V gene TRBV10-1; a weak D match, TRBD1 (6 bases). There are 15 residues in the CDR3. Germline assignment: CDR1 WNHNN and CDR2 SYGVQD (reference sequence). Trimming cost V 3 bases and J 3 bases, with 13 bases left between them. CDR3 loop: CASSDPGQRTDTQYF. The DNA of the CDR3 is TGCGCCAGCAGTGATCCCGGACAGAGAACAGATACGCAGTATTTT.

The CDR3 protein is CASSQQGANQPQHF. Written as DNA, the CDR3 is TGTGCCAGCAGCCAGCAAGGGGCCAATCAGCCCCAGCATTTT. The J gene is TRBJ1-5, the V gene TRBV5-5; weak D call: TRBD1 (5 bases). This CDR3 is built from 14 residues. Between the trimmed V and J ends, which lost 4 bases and 3 bases, there was a span of 11 bases. In germline, CDR1 is SGHKS, CDR2 YYEKEE (reference sequence).

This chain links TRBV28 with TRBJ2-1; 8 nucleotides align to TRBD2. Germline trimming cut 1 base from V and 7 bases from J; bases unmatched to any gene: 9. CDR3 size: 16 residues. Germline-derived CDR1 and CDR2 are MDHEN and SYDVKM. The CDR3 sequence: CASSLFIGGALNEQFF. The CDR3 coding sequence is TGTGCCAGCAGTTTATTTATCGGGGGGGCCCTGAATGAGCAGTTCTTC.

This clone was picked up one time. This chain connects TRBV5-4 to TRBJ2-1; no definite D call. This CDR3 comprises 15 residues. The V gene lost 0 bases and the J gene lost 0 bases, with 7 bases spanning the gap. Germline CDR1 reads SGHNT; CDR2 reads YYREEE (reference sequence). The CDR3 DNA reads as TGTGCCAGCAGCTTGGACCTTAGCTCCTACAATGAGCAGTTCTTC. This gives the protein CASSLDLSSYNEQFF.

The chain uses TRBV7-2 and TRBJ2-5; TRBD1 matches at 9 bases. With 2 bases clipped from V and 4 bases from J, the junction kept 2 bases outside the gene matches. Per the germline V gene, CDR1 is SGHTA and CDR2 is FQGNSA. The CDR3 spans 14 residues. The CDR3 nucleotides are TGTGCCAGCAGCTTACGACAGGGGGGAGAGACCCAGTACTTC. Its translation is CASSLRQGGETQYF.

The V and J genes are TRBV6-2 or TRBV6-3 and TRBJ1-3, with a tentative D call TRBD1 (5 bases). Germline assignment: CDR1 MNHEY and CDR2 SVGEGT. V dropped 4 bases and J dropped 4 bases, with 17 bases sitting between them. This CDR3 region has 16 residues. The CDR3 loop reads CASSLSRAENGNTIYF. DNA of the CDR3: TGTGCCAGCAGTTTGTCCAGGGCCGAAAACGGAAACACCATATATTTT.

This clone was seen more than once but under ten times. The CDR3 DNA reads as TGTGCCAGCAGCCAAGGGTTTCAACCGGGGGATTCACCCCTCCACTTT. This codes for CASSQGFQPGDSPLHF. V and J are TRBV3-1 (or the pseudogene TRBV3-2) and TRBJ1-6; a weak D match, TRBD1 (5 bases). Germline loops: CDR1 LGHDT, CDR2 YNNKEL (reference sequence). The CDR3 is 16 residues long. V was cut by 1 base and J by 8 bases, with 15 bases left in between.

This CDR3 reads CASSPGEGGGNTIYF. CDR3 DNA sequence: TGCGCCAGCAGCCCTGGCGAGGGCGGTGGAAACACCATATATTTT. The chain carries TRBV5-1 and TRBJ1-3; D is unclear. Germline-derived CDR1 and CDR2 are SGHRS and YFSETQ. Trimming removed 4 bases from V and 3 bases from J, with 14 bases in between. This CDR3 has 15 amino acids.

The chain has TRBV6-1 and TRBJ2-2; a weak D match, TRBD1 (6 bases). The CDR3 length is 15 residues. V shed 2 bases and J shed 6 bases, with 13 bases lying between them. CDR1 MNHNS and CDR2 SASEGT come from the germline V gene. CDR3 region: CASSENQGMSGELFF. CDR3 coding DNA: TGTGCCAGCAGTGAAAACCAGGGGATGTCCGGGGAGCTGTTTTTT.

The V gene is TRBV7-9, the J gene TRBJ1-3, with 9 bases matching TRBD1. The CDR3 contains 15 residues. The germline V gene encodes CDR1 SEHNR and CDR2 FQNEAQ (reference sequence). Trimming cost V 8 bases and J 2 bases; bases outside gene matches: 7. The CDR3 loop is CASAPGDRAGNTIYF. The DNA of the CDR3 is TGTGCCAGCGCCCCAGGGGACAGGGCTGGAAACACCATATATTTT.

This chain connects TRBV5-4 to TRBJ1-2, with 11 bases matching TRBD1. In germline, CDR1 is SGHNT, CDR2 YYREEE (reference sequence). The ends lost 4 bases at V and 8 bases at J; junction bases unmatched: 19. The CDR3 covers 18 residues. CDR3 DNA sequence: TGTGCCAGCAGCACACCACCGGGACAGGGGGAAATCTTAAAGGGCTACACCTTC. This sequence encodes CASSTPPGQGEILKGYTF.